The entry below gives a single T cell receptor (beta chain) sequence along with its context. Antigen: not known. Healthy and HIV-negative, the adult donors had no recent acute infections or vaccinations. V lost 8 bases and J lost 3, with 20 bases in between. From germline, CDR1 is MGHRA and CDR2 YSYEKL. The CDR3 has 15 residues. The data derive from a study of shared clonotypes between healthy human individuals. The study, taken as a whole, reports: Investigators collected only blood, and repertoires in tissues likely differ.

Clones were sequenced by immunoSEQ multiplex PCR, and TCRdb holds only the in-frame ones, with some missing. The table has roughly 520,000 clones, roughly 95% seen once. This TCR was sampled from a woman aged 25 to 39 in good health. The sequenced sample consisted of naive CD4+ T cells sorted from blood. Subset noted: CD45RA+ positively selected. The chain recombines TRBV4-1 with TRBJ2-7; D is possibly TRBD1 (6 bases). For the CDR3, the DNA is TGCGCCAGCGCGAAGGAGCAGGGGCAAAACTACGAGCAGTACTTC. This encodes CASAKEQGQNYEQYF.